This T cell receptor beta chain emerged from a study of blood T cell repertoires in COVID-19. Whole-study context: The study drew acute and convalescent COVID-19 samples from the United States, Italy and Spain. T cells, B-cell-depleted T cells, or PBMCs supplied cDNA or gDNA.

Study processing details: Estimation of nucleated cell counts was performed using reference gene primer amplification. Data came from immunoSEQ multiplex PCR; TCRdb stores just in-frame clones and leaves some out. Clone size and the V and J calls come from that table; the DNA yielded D and trimming. Here the sample spans approximately 300,000 clones, about 85% being singletons. Either two negative PCRs, clearance, or symptom resolution qualified Cohort 3 donors as recovered. The V and J ends lost 7 bases and 5 bases respectively, with 20 bases between them. There are 15 residues in the CDR3. CDR1 and CDR2 from the germline V gene are LNHDA and SQIVND (reference sequence).

Sequenced sample: PBMCs or T cells enriched from blood (not recorded which). The chain recombines TRBV19 with TRBJ1-2, with D tentatively TRBD1 (6 bases). The TCR comes from a woman between 25 and 40 years old who had recovered from COVID-19. CDR3 nucleotides: TGTGCCAGTACCCCGGGGGGCAGGGATTTTTATGGCTACACCTTC. Translating gives CASTPGGRDFYGYTF.